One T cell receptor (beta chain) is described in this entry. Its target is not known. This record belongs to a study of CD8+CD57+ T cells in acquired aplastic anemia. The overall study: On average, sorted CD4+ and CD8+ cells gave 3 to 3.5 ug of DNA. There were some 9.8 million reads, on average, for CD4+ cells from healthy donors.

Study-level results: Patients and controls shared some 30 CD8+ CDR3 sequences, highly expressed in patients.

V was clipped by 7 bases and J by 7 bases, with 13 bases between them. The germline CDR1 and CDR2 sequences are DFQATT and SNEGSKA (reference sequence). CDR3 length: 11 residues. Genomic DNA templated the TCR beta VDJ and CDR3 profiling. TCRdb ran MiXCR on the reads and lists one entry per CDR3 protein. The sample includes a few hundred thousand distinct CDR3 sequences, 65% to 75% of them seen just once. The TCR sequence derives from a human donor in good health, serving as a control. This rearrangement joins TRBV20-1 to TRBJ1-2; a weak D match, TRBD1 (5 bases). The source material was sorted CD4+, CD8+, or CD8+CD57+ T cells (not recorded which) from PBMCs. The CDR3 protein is CSGGADFGYTF. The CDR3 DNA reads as TGCAGTGGCGGGGCTGACTTTGGCTACACCTTC.